The source of this T cell receptor beta chain is a study of T-cell memory formation after mild COVID-19. Across the whole study: Largely donor-specific TCR clusters were found.

The study's findings and limits: Pre-infection memory carried some responding clones, suggesting that cross-reactive memory joined.

TCRdb reprocessed the 5' RACE reads via MiXCR and lists one record per CDR3 protein. The table lists 350,000 to 500,000 distinct CDR3 sequences, more than 20% of them singletons, with around 13% in the top ten. This clonotype showed up just a few times. Its antigen is not identified. The sample consisted of PBMCs or a T cell subset sorted from them (not recorded which). The sequence was obtained from an adult woman who had mild COVID-19 (a few samples of this study predate the infection). Cell type and time point are not known.

CDR3 residues: CASSLVNSQNTEAFF. CDR3 DNA sequence: TGTGCCAGCAGCTTAGTAAACAGTCAGAACACTGAAGCTTTCTTT. The chain couples TRBV7-9 to TRBJ1-1, with D unresolved. The CDR3 is 15 amino acids. Germline lookup yields CDR1 SEHNR and CDR2 FQNEAQ (reference sequence). V was trimmed by 1 base and J by 1 base, leaving 10 bases between them.